Listed below are T cell receptor beta chains from one sample, sequenced in a study of low-dose radiotherapy and immunotherapy resistance in tumors. TCRdb ran MiXCR on the reads and lists one entry per CDR3 protein. The sample consists of approximately 46,000 distinct CDR3 sequences, under 30% of them appearing once. The sequenced sample was PBMCs, obtained after low-dose radiotherapy plus immunotherapy. These receptor sequences come from a male donor with prostate cancer. The CDR3 runs from the conserved cysteine through the conserved F or W. The order of the fields is V gene, clone size, D gene, J gene, CDR3 DNA, CDR3 protein. A D gene is named only where the DNA matches it firmly. Not every row has a clone size; where given, it reads once, few, many or a size class.

TRBV2	medium-sized	TRBD2	TRBJ2-2	TGTGCCAGCAGTGAAACTAGCGGGAGTTCGGGCGGGGAGCTGTTTTTT	CASSETSGSSGGELFF
TRBV2	many	TRBD2	TRBJ2-1	TGTGCCAGCAGGAGACTAGCGGGAGGGGATGAGCAGTTCTTC	CASRRLAGGDEQFF
TRBV6-6	few	NA	TRBJ1-3	TGTGCCGGTAAGGACAGAGACACTGGAAACACCATATATTTT	CAGKDRDTGNTIYF
TRBV7-3	many	NA	TRBJ2-2	TGTGCCAGCAGCGCTCGGACTGGGAATGCCGGGGAGCTGTTTTTT	CASSARTGNAGELFF
TRBV13	NA	NA	TRBJ2-1	TGTGCCAGCAGCTCCCAAACCGGGGGTGAGCAGTTCTTC	CASSSQTGGEQFF
TRBV19	many	NA	TRBJ1-1	TGTGCCAGTAGTACCCTAGGGAACACTGAAGCTTTCTTT	CASSTLGNTEAFF
TRBV30	many	NA	TRBJ1-3	TGTGCCTTTGACGGCTCTGGAAACACCATATATTTT	CAFDGSGNTIYF
TRBV19	many	TRBD2	TRBJ2-7	TGTGCCAGTAGTACCCGGACTAGCGGGAGTGTCGAGCAGTACTTC	CASSTRTSGSVEQYF
TRBV10-3	many	TRBD1	TRBJ2-2	TGTGCCATCAGTGGACAGGGGGCGCCCACCGGGGAGCTGTTTTTT	CAISGQGAPTGELFF
TRBV24-1	many	NA	TRBJ1-1	TGTGCCACCAGCAGAGGGCAAGATACTGAAGCTTTCTTT	CATSRGQDTEAFF
TRBV5-5	many	NA	TRBJ2-3	TGTGCCAGCAGCCAATCCGATACGCAGTATTTT	CASSQSDTQYF
TRBV7-8	many	NA	TRBJ2-3	TGTGCCAGCAGCTCTCCCAGGGCGCGGGGGCGCACAGATACGCAGTATTTT	CASSSPRARGRTDTQYF
TRBV18	many	TRBD1	TRBJ2-1	TGTGCCAGCTCACCCAGAGGACAGGGGGGTGGTGGTGAGCAGTTCTTC	CASSPRGQGGGGEQFF
TRBV20-1	many	TRBD2	TRBJ2-3	TGCAGTGCTGAGGGGACTAGCGGGGGGGCCTACCGTGATACGCAGTATTTT	CSAEGTSGGAYRDTQYF
TRBV10-3	many	TRBD2	TRBJ2-7	TGTGCCGGGCGGAACGGGGGGGCAGACGAGCAGTACTTC	CAGRNGGADEQYF
TRBV28	many	NA	TRBJ2-2	TGTGCCAGCAGTACGTCCGGCCGGACCGGGGAGCTGTTTTTT	CASSTSGRTGELFF
TRBV7-9	NA	TRBD1	TRBJ1-6	TGTGCCAGCAGCTCGGACAGGGCCAATTCACCCCTCCACTTT	CASSSDRANSPLHF
TRBV3-1	many	TRBD2	TRBJ2-7	TGTGCCAGCGGGACTAGCGGGAGCTCCTACGAGCAGTACTTC	CASGTSGSSYEQYF
TRBV10-3	many	NA	TRBJ2-1	TGTGCCATCAGTGGTAATAGCCTCGACAATGAGCAGTTCTTC	CAISGNSLDNEQFF
TRBV13	many	TRBD2	TRBJ2-5	TGTGCCAGCAGCTGGAGCTCTCAGCGGGGGAAAGAGACCCAGTACTTC	CASSWSSQRGKETQYF
TRBV28	once	NA	TRBJ2-5	TGTGCCAGCAGTTTATGGGCCAGTCAAGAGACCCAGTACTTC	CASSLWASQETQYF
TRBV5-5	many	NA	TRBJ1-1	TGTGCCAGCAGCTCGACGGACGGATTGGGAACTGAAGCTTTCTTT	CASSSTDGLGTEAFF
TRBV5-5	many	NA	TRBJ2-4	TGTGCCAGCAGCTTGGCCCCGGGAGATGCCAAAAACATTCAGTACTTC	CASSLAPGDAKNIQYF
TRBV20-1	many	NA	TRBJ1-3	TGCAGTGCTATGACAGGAGACTCTGGAAACACCATATATTTT	CSAMTGDSGNTIYF
TRBV20-1	many	TRBD2	TRBJ2-7	TGCAGTGCTCAGCGGGAGTCCTACGAGCAGTACTTC	CSAQRESYEQYF
TRBV28	NA	NA	TRBJ2-1	TGTGCCAGCACCCAAGACTTTCAGCCCAGGAGTGAGCAGTTCTTC	CASTQDFQPRSEQFF
TRBV7-2	many	NA	TRBJ2-1	TGTGCCAGCAGCTTTCGGGCTAGGCAGGAGCAGTTCTTC	CASSFRARQEQFF
TRBV7-2	many	NA	TRBJ2-7	TGTGCCAGCAGCTTACAGGCACAGGGATCTATCGAGCAGTACTTC	CASSLQAQGSIEQYF
TRBV7-9	many	TRBD2	TRBJ2-1	TGTGCCAGCAGCAGAAATCCGGGACTAAATGAGCAGTTCTTC	CASSRNPGLNEQFF
TRBV15	few	NA	TRBJ2-5	TGTGCCACCCGATCGGGAACTATCGAAAGACAAGAGACCCAGTACTTC	CATRSGTIERQETQYF
TRBV5-1	many	TRBD2	TRBJ2-3	TGCGCCAGCAGCGAGCGGGCTAGCGGGAGCTCGGCGGATACGCAGTATTTT	CASSERASGSSADTQYF
TRBV5-4	NA	TRBD1	TRBJ2-7	TGTGCCAGCGGTTTAGACAGGGAAAACTACGAGCAGTACTTC	CASGLDRENYEQYF
TRBV7-6	many	NA	TRBJ2-5	TGTGCCAGCAGCTTATTTGACCAGCAAGAGACCCAGTACTTC	CASSLFDQQETQYF
TRBV12-3/TRBV12-4	NA	NA	TRBJ2-3	TGTGCCAGCAGTGTGGACTGGGGAGATACGCAGTATTTT	CASSVDWGDTQYF
TRBV29-1	many	NA	TRBJ2-7	TGCAGCGTAGAGGAACCGGCGAATGTCAACGAGCAGTACTTC	CSVEEPANVNEQYF
TRBV11-1	many	NA	TRBJ2-7	TGTGCCAGCAGCTTAGGGTGGATGGCGGGGAGCTACGAGCAGTACTTC	CASSLGWMAGSYEQYF
TRBV10-3	few	NA	TRBJ2-3	TGTGCCATCAGTGAGGCTGCAGATACGCAGTATTTT	CAISEAADTQYF
TRBV6-8	many	NA	TRBJ2-5	TGTGCCAGCAGTACACCCGGGACCCAGTACTTC	CASSTPGTQYF
TRBV5-4	few	NA	TRBJ2-2	TGTGCCAGCAGCTCAACATCCCGAACAGGAGGCGGGGAGCTGTTTTTT	CASSSTSRTGGGELFF
TRBV5-1	many	TRBD2	TRBJ2-3	TGCGCCAGCAGCGGTATGGGACTAGCGGGGGCCAGCACAGATACGCAGTATTTT	CASSGMGLAGASTDTQYF
TRBV5-5	medium-sized	NA	TRBJ1-2	TGTGCCAGCAGCTTGGACATAAACTATGGCTACACCTTC	CASSLDINYGYTF
TRBV18	few	TRBD2	TRBJ2-2	TGTGCCAGCTCACCACTTGCGCTAGCGGGGCCTTCCGGGACCGGGGAGCTGTTTTTT	CASSPLALAGPSGTGELFF
TRBV27	many	NA	TRBJ2-2	TGTGCCAGCAGCCCCTTAGAAAGGGTCACCGGGGAGCTGTTTTTT	CASSPLERVTGELFF
TRBV11-1	many	NA	TRBJ1-1	TGTGCCAGCAGCTTTCCCGGGACGAACACTGAAGCTTTCTTT	CASSFPGTNTEAFF
TRBV28	many	NA	TRBJ1-1	TGTGCCAGCGGGTTTACTAACACTGAAGCTTTCTTT	CASGFTNTEAFF
TRBV3-1	few	TRBD1	TRBJ2-1	TGTGCCAGCAGCCCCCGAAGGCTGGGACAGGGGGTCAATGAGCAGTTCTTC	CASSPRRLGQGVNEQFF
TRBV19	many	TRBD1	TRBJ2-1	TGTGCCAGTAGCACGTGGGACAGAGACAATGAGCAGTTCTTC	CASSTWDRDNEQFF
TRBV11-2	NA	NA	TRBJ2-5	TGTGCCAGCAGCTTAGTCGGGAAACAAGAGACCCAGTACTTC	CASSLVGKQETQYF
TRBV29-1	many	NA	TRBJ2-7	TGCAGCGTTAAGGGCAGGACCTACGAGCAGTACTTC	CSVKGRTYEQYF
TRBV7-6	few	TRBD2	TRBJ2-7	TGTGCCAGCAGCGGCAGCGGGGGTTACGAGCAGTACTTC	CASSGSGGYEQYF
TRBV9	many	TRBD2	TRBJ2-3	TGTGCCAGCAGCGCGGAACTAGCGGGGGCGGGAGATACGCAGTATTTT	CASSAELAGAGDTQYF
TRBV7-8	NA	NA	TRBJ1-4	TGTGCCAGCAGCTTAGGTAGAGGGGGGCACTTCTCTGAAAAACTGTTTTTT	CASSLGRGGHFSEKLFF
TRBV6-2/TRBV6-3	NA	NA	TRBJ2-2	TGTGCCAGCAGCAGGCGAGTCGCCGGGGAGCTGTTTTTT	CASSRRVAGELFF